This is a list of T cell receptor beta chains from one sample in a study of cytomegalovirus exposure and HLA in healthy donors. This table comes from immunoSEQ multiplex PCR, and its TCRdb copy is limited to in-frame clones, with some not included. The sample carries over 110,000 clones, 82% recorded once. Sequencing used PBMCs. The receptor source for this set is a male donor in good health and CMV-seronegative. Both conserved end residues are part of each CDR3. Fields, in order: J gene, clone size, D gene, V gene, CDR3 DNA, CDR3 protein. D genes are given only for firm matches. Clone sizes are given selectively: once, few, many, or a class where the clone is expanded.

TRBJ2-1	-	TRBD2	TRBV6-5	TGTGCCAGCAGCCTGACTAGCGACTACAATGAGCAGTTCTTC	CASSLTSDYNEQFF
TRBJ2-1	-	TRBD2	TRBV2	TGTGCCAGCAGTGAAAGTAGCGGGAGCTCCTACAATGAGCAGTTCTTC	CASSESSGSSYNEQFF
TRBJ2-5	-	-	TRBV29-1	TGCAGCGTTGAATGGGGAGGAGAGACCCAGTACTTC	CSVEWGGETQYF
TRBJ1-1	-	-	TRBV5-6	TGTGCCAGCAGCTCCGGTTCCCCTGAAGCTTTCTTT	CASSSGSPEAFF
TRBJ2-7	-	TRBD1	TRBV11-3	TGTGCCAGCAGCGCCAGGGGGCTCGAGCAGTACTTC	CASSARGLEQYF
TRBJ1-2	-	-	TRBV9	TGTGCCAGCAGCGTAGAGGGGTTGGATGGCTACACCTTC	CASSVEGLDGYTF
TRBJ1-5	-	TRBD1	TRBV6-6	TGTGCCAGCAGATTCCGGGACAGGGGACGCAATCAGCCCCAGCATTTT	CASRFRDRGRNQPQHF
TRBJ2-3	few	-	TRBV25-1	TGTGCCAGCAGTGATTTCGGAGATACGCAGTATTTT	CASSDFGDTQYF
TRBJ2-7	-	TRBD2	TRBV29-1	TGCAGCGTTGTAACAGCGGGAGGGTTCTACGAGCAGTACTTC	CSVVTAGGFYEQYF
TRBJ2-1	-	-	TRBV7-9	TGTGCCAGCAGCTCCCGACTAGGCTTTGTGGAAAACAATGAGCAGTTCTTC	CASSSRLGFVENNEQFF
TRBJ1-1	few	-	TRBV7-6	TGTGCCAGCAGGCTGGGAAACTTGAGGGACACTGAAGCTTTCTTT	CASRLGNLRDTEAFF
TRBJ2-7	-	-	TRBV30	TGTGCCTGGAGTGTCAGCGGCACCTACGAGCAGTACTTC	CAWSVSGTYEQYF
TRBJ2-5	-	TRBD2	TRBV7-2	TGTGCCAGCAGCTTTAGCGGGAGAGCGCCGGAGACCCAGTACTTC	CASSFSGRAPETQYF
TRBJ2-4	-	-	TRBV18	TGTGCCAGCTCACCTTGGGTCAGGACCCCGGCAGGGAACATTCAGTACTTC	CASSPWVRTPAGNIQYF
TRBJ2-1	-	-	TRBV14	TGTGCCAGCAGCCAACCCGGGACTCTCGGTGAGCAGTTCTTC	CASSQPGTLGEQFF
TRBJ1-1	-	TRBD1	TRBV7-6	TGTGCCAGCAGCCCCCAGGGGGTTGAGGAAGCTTTCTTT	CASSPQGVEEAFF
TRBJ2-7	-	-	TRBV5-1	TGCGCCAGCAGCTCGGGAGGGACAGATTTCTACGAGCAGTACTTC	CASSSGGTDFYEQYF
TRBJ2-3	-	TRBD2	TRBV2	TGTGCCAGCAGTTCCGGACTAGCGGGAGTAACAGATACGCAGTATTTT	CASSSGLAGVTDTQYF
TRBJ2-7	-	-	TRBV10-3	TGTGCCATCAGTGAGTCACGGGACTACGAGCAGTACTTC	CAISESRDYEQYF
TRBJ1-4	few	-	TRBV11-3	TGTGCCAGCAGCTTAGACGTACCAGGGCTCGCTAATGAAAAACTGTTTTTT	CASSLDVPGLANEKLFF